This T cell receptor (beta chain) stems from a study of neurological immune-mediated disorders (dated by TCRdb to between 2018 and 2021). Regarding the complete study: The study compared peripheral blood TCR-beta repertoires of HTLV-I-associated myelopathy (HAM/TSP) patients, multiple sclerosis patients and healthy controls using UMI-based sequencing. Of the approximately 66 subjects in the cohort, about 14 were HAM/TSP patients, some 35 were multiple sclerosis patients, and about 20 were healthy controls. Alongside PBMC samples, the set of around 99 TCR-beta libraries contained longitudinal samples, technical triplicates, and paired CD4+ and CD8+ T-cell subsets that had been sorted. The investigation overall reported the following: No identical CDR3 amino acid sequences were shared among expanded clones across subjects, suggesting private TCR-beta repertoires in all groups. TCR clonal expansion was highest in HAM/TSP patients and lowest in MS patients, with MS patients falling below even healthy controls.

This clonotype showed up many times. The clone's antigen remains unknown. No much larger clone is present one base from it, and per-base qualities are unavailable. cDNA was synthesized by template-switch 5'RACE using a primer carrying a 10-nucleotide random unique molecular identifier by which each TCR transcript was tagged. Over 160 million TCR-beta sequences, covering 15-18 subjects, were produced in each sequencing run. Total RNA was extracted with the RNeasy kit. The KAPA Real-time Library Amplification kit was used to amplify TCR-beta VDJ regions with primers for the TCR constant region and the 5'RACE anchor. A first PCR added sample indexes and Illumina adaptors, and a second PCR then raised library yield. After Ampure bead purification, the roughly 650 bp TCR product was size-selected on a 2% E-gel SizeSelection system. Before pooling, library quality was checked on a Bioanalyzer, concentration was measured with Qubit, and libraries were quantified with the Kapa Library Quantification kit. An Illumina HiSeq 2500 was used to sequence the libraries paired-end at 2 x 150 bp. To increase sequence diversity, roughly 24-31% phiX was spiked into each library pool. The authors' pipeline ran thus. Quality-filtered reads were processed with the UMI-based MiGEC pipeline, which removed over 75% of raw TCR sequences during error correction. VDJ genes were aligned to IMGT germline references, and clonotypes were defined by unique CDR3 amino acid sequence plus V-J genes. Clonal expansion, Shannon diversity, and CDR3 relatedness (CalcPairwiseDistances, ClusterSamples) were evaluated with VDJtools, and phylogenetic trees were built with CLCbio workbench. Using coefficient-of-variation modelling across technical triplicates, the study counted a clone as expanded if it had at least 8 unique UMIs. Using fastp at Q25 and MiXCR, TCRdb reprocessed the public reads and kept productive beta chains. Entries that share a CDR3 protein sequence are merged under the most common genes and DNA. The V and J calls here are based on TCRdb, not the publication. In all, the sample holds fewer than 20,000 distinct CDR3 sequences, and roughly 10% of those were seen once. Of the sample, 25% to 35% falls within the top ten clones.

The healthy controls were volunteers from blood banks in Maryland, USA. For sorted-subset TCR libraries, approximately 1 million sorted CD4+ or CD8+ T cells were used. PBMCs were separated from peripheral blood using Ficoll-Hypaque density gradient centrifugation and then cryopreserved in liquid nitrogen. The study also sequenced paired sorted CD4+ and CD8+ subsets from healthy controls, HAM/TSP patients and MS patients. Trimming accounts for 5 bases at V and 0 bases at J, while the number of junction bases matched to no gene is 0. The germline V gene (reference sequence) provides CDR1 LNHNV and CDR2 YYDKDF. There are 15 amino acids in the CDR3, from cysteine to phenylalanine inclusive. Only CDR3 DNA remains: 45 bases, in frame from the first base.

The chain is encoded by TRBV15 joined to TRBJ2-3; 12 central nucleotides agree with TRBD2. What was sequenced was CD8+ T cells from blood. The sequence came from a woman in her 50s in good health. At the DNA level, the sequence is TGTGCCACCAGCCTAGCGGGGGGGAGCACAGATACGCAGTATTTT. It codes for CATSLAGGSTDTQYF.